This T cell receptor (beta chain) was profiled in a study of blood T cell repertoires in COVID-19. Germline V gives CDR1 LNHNV, CDR2 YYDKDF (reference sequence). The CDR3 spans 15 residues. The V segment lost 3 bases and the J segment 4 bases; nucleotides outside the gene matches: 3. The data were produced by immunoSEQ multiplex PCR, yet TCRdb's version contains in-frame clones alone and is incomplete. The table has around 310,000 clones, around nine tenths seen once; the top ten hold over 4.5%. This clone was seen a few times. This clonotype originated in a man aged 25-45 years who had recovered from COVID-19. This chain joins TRBV15 and TRBJ1-5; 10 nucleotides align to TRBD1. The sample comprised PBMCs or T cells enriched from blood (not recorded which). DNA of the CDR3: TGTGCCACCAGCAGCGACAGGGGGCGGAATCAGCCCCAGCATTTT. Encoded protein: CATSSDRGRNQPQHF.